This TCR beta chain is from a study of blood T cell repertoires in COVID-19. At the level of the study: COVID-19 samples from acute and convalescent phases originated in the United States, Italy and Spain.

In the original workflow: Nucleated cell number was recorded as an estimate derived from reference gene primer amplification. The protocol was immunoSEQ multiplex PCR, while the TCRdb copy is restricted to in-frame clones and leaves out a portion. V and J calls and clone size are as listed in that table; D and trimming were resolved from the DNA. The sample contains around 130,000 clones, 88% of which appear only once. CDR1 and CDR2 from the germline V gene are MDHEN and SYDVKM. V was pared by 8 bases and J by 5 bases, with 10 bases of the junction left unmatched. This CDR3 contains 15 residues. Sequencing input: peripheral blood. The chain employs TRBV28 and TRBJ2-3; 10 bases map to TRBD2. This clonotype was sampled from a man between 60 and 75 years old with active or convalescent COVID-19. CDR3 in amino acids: CASRRESGRGDTQYF. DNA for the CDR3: TGTGCCAGCCGGAGGGAGAGCGGGAGGGGAGATACGCAGTATTTT.